This T cell receptor (beta chain) appears in the sequencing data of a study of vaccination and CD4 T cells after COVID-19. Study background: Convalescent patients gave post-COVID blood a median about 110 days post-diagnosis, range 35 to 161. Regarding the study as a whole: Convalescent patients displayed spike mono-reactivity in 304 of 307 vaccine-specific clones.

Worth noting for this clonotype: Its antigen is unknown.

Cultured CD4+ T-cell DNA underwent Oncomine TCR Beta short-read sequencing. One entry per CDR3 protein, called by TCRdb with MiXCR from the PCR reads. The sample lists about 19,000 distinct CDR3 sequences, roughly 49% occurring once. This CDR3 comprises 14 residues. The trim removed 5 bases at V and 4 bases at J, leaving 4 bases unmatched. The germline gives CDR1 MNHEY, CDR2 SMNVEV (reference sequence). The treatment here: roughly 11-day PBMC culture with coronavirus spike peptide pools or control peptides (ViraFEST assay). In the ViraFEST assay, peptide-pool expansion preceded TCR sequencing of expanded clonotypes. A negative selection step was used to isolate CD4+ T cells once culture had run for less than 13 days.

This material consisted of CD4+ T cells from blood, cultured in vitro, taken before SARS-CoV-2 vaccination. V gene TRBV27 combines with J gene TRBJ2-2, with 7 bases matching TRBD2. The clonotype comes from a human donor who had recovered from COVID-19. CDR3 residues: CASSRAGVTGELFF. The CDR3 DNA sequence: TGTGCCAGCAGTAGGGCGGGGGTCACCGGGGAGCTGTTTTTT.